The 7 T cell receptor beta chains reported below all come from one sample, sequenced in a study of blood T cell repertoires in COVID-19. TCRdb's copy holds only in-frame clones and misses some; the assay was immunoSEQ multiplex PCR. The sample yields roughly 70,000 clones, about 87% seen once. Sequencing was done on a sample of peripheral blood. The source is a woman aged 80 or older with active COVID-19.

The chain employs TRBV7-3 and TRBJ2-3, with D hard to call. Germline V gene sequence: CDR1 SGHTA, CDR2 FQGTGA. Trimming took 5 bases from V and 6 from J, leaving 12 bases between them. This CDR3 is 13 amino acids long. The CDR3 sequence: CASSPGPWDTQYF. In DNA form, the CDR3 reads TGTGCCAGCAGCCCTGGGCCGTGGGATACGCAGTATTTT.

The V gene is TRBV5-1, the J gene TRBJ2-7; 9 positions agree with TRBD1. Germline CDR1 and CDR2: SGHRS and YFSETQ. V was clipped by 3 bases and J by 3 bases; unmatched bases: 7. This CDR3 is built from 15 residues. In DNA, the CDR3 is TGCGCCAGCAGCTCATCGGGGACAGGGTTCTACGAGCAGTACTTC. This translates into CASSSSGTGFYEQYF. The complete variable domain, with remaining parts taken from reference TRBV5-1 and TRBJ2-7, reads KAGVTQTPRYLIKTRGQQVTLSCSPISGHRSVSWYQQTPGQGLQFLFEYFSETQRNKGNFPGRFSGRQFSNSRSEMNVSTLELGDSALYLCASSSSGTGFYEQYFGPGTRLTVT.

This clone came up a few times. The chain joins TRBV27 to TRBJ2-7; tentatively, D is TRBD1 (6 bases). The CDR3 consists of 13 residues. Germline CDR1 and CDR2: MNHEY and SMNVEV (reference sequence). Trimming took 5 bases from V and 1 from J, leaving 9 bases between them. The CDR3 protein is CASSPTGSYEQYF. The DNA for the CDR3 is TGTGCCAGCAGTCCAACAGGGTCCTACGAGCAGTACTTC.

This chain links TRBV5-1 with TRBJ2-5; a weak D match, TRBD1 (5 bases). Germline assignment: CDR1 SGHRS and CDR2 YFSETQ. V was clipped by 2 bases and J by 0 bases, with 11 bases between them. CDR3 size: 15 residues. CDR3 DNA: TGCGCCAGCAGCTTAGGCCAGGGTAACCAAGAGACCCAGTACTTC. Protein sequence: CASSLGQGNQETQYF.

The chain links TRBV5-7 to TRBJ2-1; tentatively, D is TRBD1 (6 bases). TRBV5-7 is given ORF status, its function remaining uncertain. V was trimmed by 4 bases and J by 4 bases, leaving 9 bases between them. The CDR3 is 13 amino acids. CDR3: CASSLQGYNEQFF. The CDR3 DNA reads TGTGCCAGCAGCCTACAGGGATACAATGAGCAGTTCTTC.

The chain links TRBV6-6 to TRBJ2-5; TRBD2 matches at 7 bases. Trimming took 4 bases from V and 2 from J; bases not matched to a gene: 10. The CDR3 runs to 16 residues. In germline, CDR1 is MNHNY, CDR2 SVGAGI (reference sequence). The CDR3 region has the DNA TGTGCCAGCAGTTCCGGAAGGACTAGTTGGCAAGAGACCCAGTACTTC. Its protein product is CASSSGRTSWQETQYF.

This chain uses TRBV6-5 with TRBJ1-2; the match to TRBD1 covers 10 bases. Germline loops: CDR1 MNHEY, CDR2 SVGAGI. The CDR3 length is 15 residues. V was pared by 6 bases and J by 4 bases, with 8 bases of the junction left unmatched. The CDR3 coding sequence is TGTGCCAGCAGCCGACAGGGGGCTGTGGTCTATGGCTACACCTTC. This sequence encodes CASSRQGAVVYGYTF.